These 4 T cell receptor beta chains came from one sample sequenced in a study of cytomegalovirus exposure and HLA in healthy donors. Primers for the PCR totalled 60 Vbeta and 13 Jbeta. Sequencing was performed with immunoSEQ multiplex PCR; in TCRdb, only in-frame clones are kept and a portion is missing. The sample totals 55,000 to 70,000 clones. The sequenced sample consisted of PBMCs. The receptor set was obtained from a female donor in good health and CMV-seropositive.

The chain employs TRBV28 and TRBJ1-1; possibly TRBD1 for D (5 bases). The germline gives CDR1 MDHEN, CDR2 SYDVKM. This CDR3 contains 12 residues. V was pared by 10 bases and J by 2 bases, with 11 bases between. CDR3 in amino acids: CAIKQVNTEAFF. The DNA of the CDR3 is TGTGCCATAAAACAGGTAAACACTGAAGCTTTCTTT. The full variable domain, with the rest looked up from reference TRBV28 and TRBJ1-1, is DVKVTQSSRYLVKRTGEKVFLECVQDMDHENMFWYRQDPGLGLRLIYFSYDVKMKEKGDIPEGYSVSREKKERFSLILESASTNQTSMYLCAIKQVNTEAFFGQGTRLTVV.

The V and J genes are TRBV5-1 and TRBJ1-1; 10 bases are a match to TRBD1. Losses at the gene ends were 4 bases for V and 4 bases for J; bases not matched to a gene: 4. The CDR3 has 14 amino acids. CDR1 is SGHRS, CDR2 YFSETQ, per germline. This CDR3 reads CASSPWTGGTEAFF. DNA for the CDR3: TGCGCCAGCAGCCCCTGGACAGGGGGCACTGAAGCTTTCTTT.

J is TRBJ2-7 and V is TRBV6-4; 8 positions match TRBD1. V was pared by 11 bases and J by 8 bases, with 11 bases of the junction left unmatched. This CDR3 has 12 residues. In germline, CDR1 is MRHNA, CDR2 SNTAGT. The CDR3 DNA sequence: TGTGCCCCCCGGGACAGGTCCCAAAAGCAGTACTTC. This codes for CAPRDRSQKQYF.

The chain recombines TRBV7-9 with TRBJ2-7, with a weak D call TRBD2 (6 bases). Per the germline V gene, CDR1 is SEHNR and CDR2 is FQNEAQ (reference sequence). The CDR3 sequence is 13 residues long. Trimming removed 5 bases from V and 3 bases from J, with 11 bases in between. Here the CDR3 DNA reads TGTGCCAGCAGCCCCCGGGGGATCTACGAGCAGTACTTC. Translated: CASSPRGIYEQYF.